A selection of T cell receptor beta chains follows, all from one sample in a study of blood T cell repertoires in COVID-19. TCRdb's table, derived via immunoSEQ multiplex PCR, lists solely in-frame clones and lacks some. The sample shows about 440,000 clones, around 89% of them seen only once. The source material was peripheral blood. The receptors were sampled from a woman younger than 45 with acute or convalescent COVID-19. Both conserved end residues are part of each CDR3. Fields, in order: D gene, J gene, clone size, V gene, CDR3 length, CDR3 DNA, CDR3 protein. A D gene is named only where the DNA matches it firmly. Where a row states a size, it is once, few, many or the class of an expanded clone; other rows omit it.

.,TRBJ2-7,.,TRBV5-4,13,TGTGCCAGCAGCTCAATCCATTCCTACGAGCAGTACTTC,CASSSIHSYEQYF
.,TRBJ1-5,many,TRBV2,14,TGTGCCAGCAGTGTACAGGGAAGCCATCAGCCCCAGCATTTT,CASSVQGSHQPQHF
.,TRBJ2-7,.,TRBV7-9,14,TGTGCCAGCAGCTTGACAGGAAAACCCTACGAGCAGTACTTC,CASSLTGKPYEQYF
TRBD2,TRBJ2-7,.,TRBV18,16,TGTGCCAGCTCACCGGGACTAGCGGGTACCTCCTACGAGCAGTACTTC,CASSPGLAGTSYEQYF
.,TRBJ1-4,once,TRBV3-1/TRBV3-2,14,TGTGCCAGCAGCCCCGATTGGAGTGAGGAAAAACTGTTTTTT,CASSPDWSEEKLFF
.,TRBJ2-1,.,TRBV5-6,12,TGTGCCAGCAGCTTAAGCGCAAATGAGCAGTTCTTC,CASSLSANEQFF
TRBD1,TRBJ2-3,.,TRBV7-9,18,TGTGCCAGCAGCTTTAGGACAGGGGGCGCTTGGGGCACAGATACGCAGTATTTT,CASSFRTGGAWGTDTQYF
TRBD2,TRBJ2-1,.,TRBV27,17,TGTGCCAGCAGTCAATCCACCCTAGCGGGGGTCCACAATGAGCAGTTCTTC,CASSQSTLAGVHNEQFF
.,TRBJ1-2,once,TRBV27,14,TGTGCCAGCGGAGACTCCGGGGGGAACTATGGCTACACCTTC,CASGDSGGNYGYTF
TRBD1,TRBJ1-6,once,TRBV2,16,TGTGCCAGCAGTGCCTCACAGGGGGCGAGAAATTCACCCCTCCACTTT,CASSASQGARNSPLHF
.,TRBJ1-6,.,TRBV18,14,TGTGCCAGCCTCCCAGGTCTCGGTAATTCACCCCTCCACTTT,CASLPGLGNSPLHF
.,TRBJ2-2,.,TRBV27,14,TGTGCCAGCAGTTTATCAAAGGGGACCGGGGAGCTGTTTTTT,CASSLSKGTGELFF
.,TRBJ2-7,.,TRBV14,15,TGTGCCAGCAGCAAAGTGGGGGGTACCTCCTACGAGCAGTACTTC,CASSKVGGTSYEQYF
.,TRBJ2-7,.,TRBV27,14,TGTGCCACCAGAACAGGCGTTAGCTCCTACGAGCAGTACTTC,CATRTGVSSYEQYF
TRBD2,TRBJ2-1,.,TRBV12-3/TRBV12-4,12,TGTGCCAGCAGTCCTAGCGGGGGAGAGCAGTTCTTC,CASSPSGGEQFF
.,TRBJ1-3,.,TRBV30,14,TGTGCCTGGAGTACCGGGAGCTCTGGAAACACCATATATTTT,CAWSTGSSGNTIYF
.,TRBJ2-7,.,TRBV6-2/TRBV6-3,16,TGTGCCAGCAGTCTATCACGGACAGAGAGCTCCTACGAGCAGTACTTC,CASSLSRTESSYEQYF
TRBD1,TRBJ1-2,.,TRBV5-4,13,TGTGCCAGCAGCACAGGGGACAGCTATGGCTACACCTTC,CASSTGDSYGYTF
TRBD2,TRBJ2-3,.,TRBV24-1,15,TGTGCCACCAGTGATTTTCGGGGGGGCACAGATACGCAGTATTTT,CATSDFRGGTDTQYF
TRBD1,TRBJ1-5,.,TRBV28,16,TGTGCCAGCAGTCTCGGACAGGGTGCCACCTGGCAGCCCCAGCATTTT,CASSLGQGATWQPQHF
.,TRBJ2-7,.,TRBV29-1,12,TGCAGCGCTGGGGCGGGGTCCTACGAGCAGTACTTC,CSAGAGSYEQYF
.,TRBJ2-3,.,TRBV6-5,14,TGTGCCAGCAGGACAGGCCCTAGCACAGATACGCAGTATTTT,CASRTGPSTDTQYF
.,TRBJ2-1,.,TRBV9,15,TGTGCCAGCAGCGTAGCTCCGACTCACTACAATGAGCAGTTCTTC,CASSVAPTHYNEQFF
.,TRBJ2-3,.,TRBV7-9,13,TGTGCCAGCAGCTTATTTAGAGGAGATACGCAGTATTTT,CASSLFRGDTQYF
.,TRBJ1-3,.,TRBV18,13,TGTGCCAGCTCGGAGAGCTCTGGAAACACCATATATTTT,CASSESSGNTIYF
TRBD1,TRBJ1-2,.,TRBV4-1,15,TGCGCCAGCAGCCAAGATCCACTACGACAGGGTGGCTACACCTTC,CASSQDPLRQGGYTF
.,TRBJ2-7,.,TRBV27,14,TGTGCCAGCAGTTCTGTCGGGACATCATTCGAGCAGTACTTC,CASSSVGTSFEQYF
.,TRBJ2-7,.,TRBV11-2,13,TGTGCCAGCAGCTTAGAGGCAGGCTACGAGCAGTACTTC,CASSLEAGYEQYF
TRBD1,TRBJ1-6,.,TRBV29-1,14,TGCAGCGTGGGGACAGGGCGTCCGAATTCACCCCTCCACTTT,CSVGTGRPNSPLHF
.,TRBJ1-6,few,TRBV13,15,TGTGCCAGCAGCTCTACCGGGCAGGGGTGGTCGCCCCTCCACTTT,CASSSTGQGWSPLHF
TRBD2,TRBJ2-7,.,TRBV4-1,17,TGCGCCAGCAGCCAGGCAACTAGCGGGGGGCACTCCTACGAGCAGTACTTC,CASSQATSGGHSYEQYF
TRBD1,TRBJ2-1,.,TRBV5-6,14,TGTGCCAGCAGCATGGGGACAGGGGGCAATGAGCAGTTCTTC,CASSMGTGGNEQFF
TRBD1,TRBJ1-4,.,TRBV7-9,15,TGTGCCAGCAGCCTAACAGGGGGAGAAGGGGAAAAACTGTTTTTT,CASSLTGGEGEKLFF
.,TRBJ2-2,.,TRBV9,14,TGTGCCAGCAGCGCTCCAGGACAGTTCGCCTCGCTGTTTTTT,CASSAPGQFASLFF
.,TRBJ2-6,.,TRBV14,13,TGTGCCACAGGGCACTCTGGGGCCAACGTCCTGACTTTC,CATGHSGANVLTF
.,TRBJ1-4,.,TRBV19,14,TGTGCCAGTAGTATTTGGGAGGATAATGAAAAACTGTTTTTT,CASSIWEDNEKLFF
.,TRBJ2-3,.,TRBV2,15,TGTGCCAGCAACCTAAAGTTACAGTTGTCAGATACGCAGTATTTT,CASNLKLQLSDTQYF
.,TRBJ2-7,.,TRBV6-5,13,TGTGCCAGCAGCCCAGGGGTCTCCTACGAGCAGTACTTC,CASSPGVSYEQYF
.,TRBJ2-1,.,TRBV6-1,16,TGTGCCAGCAGTGTCGGCCCTTTCATACTCGGGAATGAGCAGTTCTTC,CASSVGPFILGNEQFF
.,TRBJ2-5,.,TRBV4-1,15,TGCGCCAGCAGCCAAGTCGGGGGACGGCTGGAGACCCAGTACTTC,CASSQVGGRLETQYF
TRBD1,TRBJ2-7,.,TRBV2,16,TGTGCCAGCAGTCCATTAAGGGACAGGGACTCCTACGAGCAGTACTTC,CASSPLRDRDSYEQYF
TRBD1,TRBJ2-7,few,TRBV27,14,TGTGCCAGCAGTCCGGGACAGGGAATCAGCGAGCAGTACTTC,CASSPGQGISEQYF
TRBD1,TRBJ1-5,.,TRBV28,14,TGTGCCAGCACCCCTGCGGGGACAGGTCGGCCCCAGCATTTT,CASTPAGTGRPQHF
TRBD2,TRBJ2-1,.,TRBV2,12,TGTGCGGCGGGGGGGCAGTACAATGAGCAGTTCTTC,CAAGGQYNEQFF
TRBD2,TRBJ2-5,once,TRBV30,15,TGTGCCTGGAGCGCGGGACTAGCGGTGAAAGAGACCCAGTACTTC,CAWSAGLAVKETQYF
TRBD1,TRBJ1-2,once,TRBV2,12,TGTGCCAGCAGTTCAGGGGGCGGAGGCTACACCTTC,CASSSGGGGYTF
TRBD1,TRBJ1-2,.,TRBV5-6,14,TGTGCCAGCAGCTGGGGACAGGGGGCGCAGGGCTACACCTTC,CASSWGQGAQGYTF
TRBD2,TRBJ2-5,.,TRBV2,16,TGTGCCAGCAGTGAACTACTAGCGGACCGAAAAGAGACCCAGTACTTC,CASSELLADRKETQYF
TRBD1,TRBJ1-5,.,TRBV7-6,17,TGTGCCAGCAGCCCCTCCGGGACAGGGCCCCGCAATCAGCCCCAGCATTTT,CASSPSGTGPRNQPQHF
.,TRBJ1-1,.,TRBV10-3,15,TGTGCCATCAGTGGTTCGACAGCCTCACATACTGAAGCTTTCTTT,CAISGSTASHTEAFF
.,TRBJ1-6,few,TRBV4-1,13,TGCGCCAGCAGCGACAGATTTAATTCACCCCTCCACTTT,CASSDRFNSPLHF
.,TRBJ1-5,once,TRBV5-6,14,TGTGCCAGCAGCCAAACAGGGCGAGATCAGCCCCAGCATTTT,CASSQTGRDQPQHF
.,TRBJ2-7,once,TRBV24-1,15,TGTGCCACCAGTGATTCTGAGACTAACCCCTACGAGCAGTACTTC,CATSDSETNPYEQYF
TRBD1,TRBJ1-6,once,TRBV12-3/TRBV12-4,13,TGTGCCAGCAGCATAGACAGGGACTCACCCCTCCACTTT,CASSIDRDSPLHF
.,TRBJ2-2,.,TRBV7-3,13,TGTGCCAGCAGTCGGGGATCCACCGGGGAGCTGTTTTTT,CASSRGSTGELFF
.,TRBJ1-2,.,TRBV7-9,13,TGTGCCAGCAGCCCGGACTTTTCATCGGGCTACACCTTC,CASSPDFSSGYTF
TRBD1,TRBJ1-2,.,TRBV7-2,13,TGTGCCAGCAGCTTACAAACAGGGGTTGGCTACACCTTC,CASSLQTGVGYTF
.,TRBJ1-1,.,TRBV7-3,13,TGTGCCAGCAGCTTAGACAGGAGGACTGAAGCTTTCTTT,CASSLDRRTEAFF
TRBD1,TRBJ1-6,.,TRBV2,14,TGTGCCAGCAGGGATAACAGGGGAGCCTTTCCCCTCCACTTT,CASRDNRGAFPLHF
TRBD2,TRBJ2-1,.,TRBV27,16,TGTGCCAGCAGTTTCCCCAGCGGGGGGGGAGGCAATGAGCAGTTCTTC,CASSFPSGGGGNEQFF